These 2 T cell receptor beta chains were all obtained from the same sample, sequenced in a study of blood T cell repertoires in COVID-19. Assay used: immunoSEQ multiplex PCR; TCRdb lists only in-frame clones, some missing. The sample includes fewer than 250,000 clones, over 80% of them seen just once. Sequenced input: peripheral blood. The receptors stem from a woman between 70 and 85 years old with active or convalescent COVID-19.

The chain recombines TRBV5-1 with TRBJ2-5; 8 bases match TRBD1. The V gene end was trimmed by 0 bases and the J gene end by 3 bases; junction bases not matched to a gene: 4. Germline loops: CDR1 SGHRS, CDR2 YFSETQ. This CDR3 spans 15 amino acids. Here the CDR3 DNA reads TGCGCCAGCAGCTTGGTAACAGGGGGGAAAGAGACCCAGTACTTC. It codes for CASSLVTGGKETQYF. The whole variable domain, filled in from reference TRBV5-1 and TRBJ2-5, reads KAGVTQTPRYLIKTRGQQVTLSCSPISGHRSVSWYQQTPGQGLQFLFEYFSETQRNKGNFPGRFSGRQFSNSRSEMNVSTLELGDSALYLCASSLVTGGKETQYFGPGTRLLVL.

The rearrangement joins TRBV27 to TRBJ2-7; 10 nucleotides line up with TRBD2. Germline V gives CDR1 MNHEY, CDR2 SMNVEV (reference sequence). V lost 0 bases and J lost 6; bases outside the gene matches: 5. The length of the CDR3 is 15 residues. The CDR3 protein is CASSLSLAGVGEQYF. The CDR3 nucleotides read TGTGCCAGCAGTTTATCCCTAGCGGGGGTTGGCGAGCAGTACTTC.